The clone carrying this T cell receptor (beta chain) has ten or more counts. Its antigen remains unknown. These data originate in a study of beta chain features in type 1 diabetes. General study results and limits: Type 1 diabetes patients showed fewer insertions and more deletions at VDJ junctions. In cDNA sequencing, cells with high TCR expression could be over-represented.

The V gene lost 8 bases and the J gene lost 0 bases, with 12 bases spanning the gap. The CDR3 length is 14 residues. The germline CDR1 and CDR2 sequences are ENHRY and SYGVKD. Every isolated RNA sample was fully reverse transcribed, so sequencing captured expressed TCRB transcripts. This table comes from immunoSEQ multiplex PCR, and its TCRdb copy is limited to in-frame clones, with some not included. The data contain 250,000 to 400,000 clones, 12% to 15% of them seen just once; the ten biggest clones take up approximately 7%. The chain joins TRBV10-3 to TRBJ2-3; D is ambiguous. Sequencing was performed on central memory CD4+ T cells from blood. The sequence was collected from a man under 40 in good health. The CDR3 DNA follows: TGTGCCATCCAGAGCACAGCCAGCACAGATACGCAGTATTTT. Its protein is CAIQSTASTDTQYF.